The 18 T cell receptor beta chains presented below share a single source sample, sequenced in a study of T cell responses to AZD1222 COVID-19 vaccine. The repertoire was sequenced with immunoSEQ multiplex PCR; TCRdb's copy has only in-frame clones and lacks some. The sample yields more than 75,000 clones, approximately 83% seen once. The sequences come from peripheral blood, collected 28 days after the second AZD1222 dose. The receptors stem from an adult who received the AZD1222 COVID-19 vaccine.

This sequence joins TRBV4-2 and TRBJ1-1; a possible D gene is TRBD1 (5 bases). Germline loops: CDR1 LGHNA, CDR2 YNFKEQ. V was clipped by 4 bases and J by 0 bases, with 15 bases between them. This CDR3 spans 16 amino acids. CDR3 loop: CASSLREGRMNTEAFF. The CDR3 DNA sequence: TGTGCCAGCAGCCTCAGAGAGGGGAGAATGAACACTGAAGCTTTCTTT.

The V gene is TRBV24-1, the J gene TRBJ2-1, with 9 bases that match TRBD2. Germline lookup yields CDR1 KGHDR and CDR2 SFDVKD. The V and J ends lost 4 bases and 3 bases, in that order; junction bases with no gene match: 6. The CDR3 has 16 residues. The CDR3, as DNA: TGTGCCACCAGTGAGCTAGCGGGATCAGGCTACAATGAGCAGTTCTTC. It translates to CATSELAGSGYNEQFF.

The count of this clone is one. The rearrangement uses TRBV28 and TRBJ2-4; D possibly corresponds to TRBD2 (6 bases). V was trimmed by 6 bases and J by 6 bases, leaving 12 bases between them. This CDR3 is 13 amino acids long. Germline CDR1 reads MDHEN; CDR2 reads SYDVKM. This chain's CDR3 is CASSSTAGNIQYF. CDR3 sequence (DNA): TGTGCCAGCAGCTCAACAGCGGGAAACATTCAGTACTTC.

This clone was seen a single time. In nucleotides, the CDR3 is TGTGCCAGCAGCCCGACGAGGGAGGCCCGTTACAATGAGCAGTTCTTC. It translates to CASSPTREARYNEQFF. The rearrangement uses TRBV5-4 and TRBJ2-1; TRBD2 is a possible D gene (6 bases). The ends were cut back, 4 bases at V and 4 bases at J, with 18 bases in the middle. Germline CDR1 is SGHNT and CDR2 is YYREEE (reference sequence). The CDR3 has 16 amino acids.

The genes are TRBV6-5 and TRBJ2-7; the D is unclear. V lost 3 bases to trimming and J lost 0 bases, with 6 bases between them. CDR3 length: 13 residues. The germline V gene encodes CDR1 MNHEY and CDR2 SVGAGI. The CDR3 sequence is CASSYRNSYEQYF. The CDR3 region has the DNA TGTGCCAGCAGTTATAGGAACTCCTACGAGCAGTACTTC.

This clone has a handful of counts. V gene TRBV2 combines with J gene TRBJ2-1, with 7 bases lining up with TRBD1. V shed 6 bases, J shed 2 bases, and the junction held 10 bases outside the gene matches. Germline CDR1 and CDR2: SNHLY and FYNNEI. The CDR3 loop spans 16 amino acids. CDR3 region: CASSASTTGTYNEQFF. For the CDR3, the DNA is TGTGCCAGCAGCGCGTCCACGACAGGGACCTACAATGAGCAGTTCTTC.

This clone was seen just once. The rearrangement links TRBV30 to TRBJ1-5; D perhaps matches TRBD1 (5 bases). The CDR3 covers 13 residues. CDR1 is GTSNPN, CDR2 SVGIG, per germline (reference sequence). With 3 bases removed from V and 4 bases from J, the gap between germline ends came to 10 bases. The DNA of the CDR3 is TGTGCCTGGAGGACGGGACTTAATCAGCCCCAGCATTTT. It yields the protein CAWRTGLNQPQHF.

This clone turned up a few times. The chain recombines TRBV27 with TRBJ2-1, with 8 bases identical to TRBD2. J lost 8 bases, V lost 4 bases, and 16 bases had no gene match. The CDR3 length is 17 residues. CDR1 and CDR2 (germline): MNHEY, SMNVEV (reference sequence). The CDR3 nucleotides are TGTGCCAGCAGTTCCACCTCTACGGGAGGGCCGACAGATGAGCAGTTCTTC. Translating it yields CASSSTSTGGPTDEQFF.

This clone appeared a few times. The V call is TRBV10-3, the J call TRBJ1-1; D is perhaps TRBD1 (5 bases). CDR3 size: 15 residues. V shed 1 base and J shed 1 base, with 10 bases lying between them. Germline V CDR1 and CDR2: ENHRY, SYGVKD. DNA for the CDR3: TGTGCCATCAGTGAGTTATGGGGGAGGAACACTGAAGCTTTCTTT. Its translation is CAISELWGRNTEAFF.

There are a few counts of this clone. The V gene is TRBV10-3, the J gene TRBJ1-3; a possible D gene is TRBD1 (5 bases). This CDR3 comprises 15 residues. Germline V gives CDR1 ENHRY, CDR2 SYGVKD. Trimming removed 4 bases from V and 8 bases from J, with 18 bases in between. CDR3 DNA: TGTGCCATCAGTGGGGGACTCCTACGGCGGGACACCATATATTTT. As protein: CAISGGLLRRDTIYF.

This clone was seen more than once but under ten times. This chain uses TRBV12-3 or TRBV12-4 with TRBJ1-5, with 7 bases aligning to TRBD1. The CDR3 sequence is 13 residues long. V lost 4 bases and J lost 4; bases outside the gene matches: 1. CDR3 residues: CASSWDSNQPQHF. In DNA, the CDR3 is TGTGCCAGCAGTTGGGACAGTAATCAGCCCCAGCATTTT.

The CDR3 DNA sequence: TGTGCCAGCAGCTCAGAGTCACAGGGGTTTTCACCCCTCCACTTT. It translates to CASSSESQGFSPLHF. The J gene is TRBJ1-6, the V gene TRBV5-5; 7 bases agree with TRBD1. The CDR3 length is 15 residues. Germline V CDR1 and CDR2: SGHKS, YYEKEE (reference sequence). V lost 3 bases to trimming and J lost 9 bases; unmatched junction nucleotides: 9.

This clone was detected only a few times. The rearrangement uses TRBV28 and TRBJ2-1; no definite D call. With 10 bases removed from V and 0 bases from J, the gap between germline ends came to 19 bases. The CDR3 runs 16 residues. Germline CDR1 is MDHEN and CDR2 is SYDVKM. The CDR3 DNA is TGTGCCACCTCCCAATATCGGGCTGTCTCCTACAATGAGCAGTTCTTC. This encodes CATSQYRAVSYNEQFF.

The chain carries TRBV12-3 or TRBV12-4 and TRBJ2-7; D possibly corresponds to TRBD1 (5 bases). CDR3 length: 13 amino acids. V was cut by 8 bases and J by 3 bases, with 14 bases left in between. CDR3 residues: CASLRAGNYEQYF. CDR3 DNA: TGTGCCAGCCTCAGGGCAGGTAACTACGAGCAGTACTTC.

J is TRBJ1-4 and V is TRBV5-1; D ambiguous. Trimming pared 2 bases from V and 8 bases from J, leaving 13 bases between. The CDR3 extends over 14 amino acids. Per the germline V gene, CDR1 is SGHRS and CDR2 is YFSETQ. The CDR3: CASSFGREGEKLFF. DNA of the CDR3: TGCGCCAGCAGCTTTGGGAGGGAAGGGGAAAAACTGTTTTTT.

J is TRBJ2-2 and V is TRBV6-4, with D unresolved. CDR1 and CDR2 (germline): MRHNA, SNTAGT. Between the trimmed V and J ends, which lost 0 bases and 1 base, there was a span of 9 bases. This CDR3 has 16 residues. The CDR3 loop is CASSDSLVWNTGELFF. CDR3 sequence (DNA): TGTGCCAGCAGTGACTCCCTAGTGTGGAACACCGGGGAGCTGTTTTTT.

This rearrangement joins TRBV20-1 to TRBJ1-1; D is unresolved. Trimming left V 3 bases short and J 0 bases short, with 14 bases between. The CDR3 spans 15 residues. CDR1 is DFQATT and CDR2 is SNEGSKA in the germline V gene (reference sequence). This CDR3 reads CSASSWRPLNTEAFF. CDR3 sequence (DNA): TGCAGTGCTAGTTCATGGCGACCTCTGAACACTGAAGCTTTCTTT.

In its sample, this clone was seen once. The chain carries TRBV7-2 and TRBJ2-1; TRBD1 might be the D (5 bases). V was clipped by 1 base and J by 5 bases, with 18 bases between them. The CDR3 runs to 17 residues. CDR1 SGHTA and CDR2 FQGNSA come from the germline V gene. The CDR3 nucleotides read TGTGCCAGCAGCTTAGGTCAGGGAATACTTGCGAACAATGAGCAGTTCTTC. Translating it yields CASSLGQGILANNEQFF.